This T cell receptor beta chain comes out of a study of blood T cell repertoires in COVID-19. Study-level background: Donors in the United States, Italy and Spain gave samples during acute or convalescent COVID-19.

Authors' processing steps: Reference gene primer amplification yielded estimated nucleated cell counts. Repertoires were generated with immunoSEQ multiplex PCR, while TCRdb's copy carries only in-frame clones and drops some. V and J calls and clone size are as listed in that table; D and trimming were resolved from the DNA. This sample yields fewer than 60,000 clones, of which roughly 79% are seen a single time; 3.5% to 4.5% belongs to the top ten. Sequencing was performed on peripheral blood. The TCR sequence derives from a man between 60 and 75 years old with acute or convalescent COVID-19.

In nucleotides, the CDR3 is TGTGCCAGCAGTGAATCACAGGGATCTAACTATGGCTACACCTTC. It is translated as CASSESQGSNYGYTF. V gene TRBV6-1 combines with J gene TRBJ1-2; D perhaps matches TRBD1 (6 bases). Germline loops: CDR1 MNHNS, CDR2 SASEGT. V was shortened by 2 bases and J by 0 bases, with 10 bases between the two germline ends. This CDR3 comprises 15 residues.